This T cell receptor beta chain stems from a study of blood T cell repertoires in COVID-19. Study-level information: COVID-19 samples, acute and convalescent, were from the United States, Italy and Spain. The cDNA or gDNA used as material had been derived from T cells, B-cell-depleted T cells, or PBMCs.

This CDR3 spans 19 amino acids. CDR1 and CDR2 from the germline V gene are LGHDT and YNNKEL (reference sequence). Trimming shortened V by 0 bases and J by 2 bases, and 20 bases separated the two germline ends. Original data processing: The assay estimated nucleated cells by amplifying reference gene primers. Method: immunoSEQ multiplex PCR; TCRdb's copy keeps in-frame clones and lacks some. The V and J calls and clone size are taken from that table; D and trimming were inferred from the DNA. The profile shows about 260,000 clones, about 87% of them singletons. The sequence was obtained from a woman aged 40 to 50 with acute or convalescent COVID-19. The chain is built from TRBV3-1 (or the pseudogene TRBV3-2) and TRBJ2-1; no reliable D call. The source material was peripheral blood. CDR3 bases: TGTGCCAGCAGCCAAGATCCCATCCCTCAAAATGGCCCCTACAATGAGCAGTTCTTC. Protein: CASSQDPIPQNGPYNEQFF.